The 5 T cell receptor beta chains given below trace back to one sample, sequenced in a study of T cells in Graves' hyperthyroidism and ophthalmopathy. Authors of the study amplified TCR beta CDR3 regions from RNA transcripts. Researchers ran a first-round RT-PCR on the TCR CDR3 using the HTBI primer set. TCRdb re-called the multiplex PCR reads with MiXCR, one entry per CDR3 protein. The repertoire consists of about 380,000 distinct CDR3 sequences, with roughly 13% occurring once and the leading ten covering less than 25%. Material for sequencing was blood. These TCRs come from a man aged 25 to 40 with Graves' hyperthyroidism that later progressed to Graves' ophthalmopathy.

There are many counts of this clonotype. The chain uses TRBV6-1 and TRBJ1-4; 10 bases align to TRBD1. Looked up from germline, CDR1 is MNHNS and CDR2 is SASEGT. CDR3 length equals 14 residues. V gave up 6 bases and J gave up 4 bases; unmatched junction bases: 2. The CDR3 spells CASRRDRGNEKLFF. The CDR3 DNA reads TGTGCCAGCAGGCGGGACAGGGGTAATGAAAAACTGTTTTTT.

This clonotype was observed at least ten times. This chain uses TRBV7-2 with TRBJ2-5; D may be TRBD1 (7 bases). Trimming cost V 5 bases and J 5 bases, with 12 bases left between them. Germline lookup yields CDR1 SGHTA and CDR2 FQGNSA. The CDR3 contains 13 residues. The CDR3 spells CASSPGGLETQYF. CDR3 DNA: TGTGCCAGCAGCCCAGGGGGGCTCGAGACCCAGTACTTC.

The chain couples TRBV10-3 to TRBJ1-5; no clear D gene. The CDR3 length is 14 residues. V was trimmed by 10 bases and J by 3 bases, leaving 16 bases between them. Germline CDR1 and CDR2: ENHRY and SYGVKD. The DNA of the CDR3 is TGTGCCACCACGGAGGAACCTCTCAATCAGCCCCAGCATTTT. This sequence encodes CATTEEPLNQPQHF.

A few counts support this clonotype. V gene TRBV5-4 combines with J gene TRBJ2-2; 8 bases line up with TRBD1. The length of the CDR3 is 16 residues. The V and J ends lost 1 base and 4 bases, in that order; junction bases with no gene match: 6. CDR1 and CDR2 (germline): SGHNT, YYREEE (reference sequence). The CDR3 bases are TGTGCCAGCAGCTTGCCGGGGACAGGACCCACCGGGGAGCTGTTTTTT. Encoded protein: CASSLPGTGPTGELFF.

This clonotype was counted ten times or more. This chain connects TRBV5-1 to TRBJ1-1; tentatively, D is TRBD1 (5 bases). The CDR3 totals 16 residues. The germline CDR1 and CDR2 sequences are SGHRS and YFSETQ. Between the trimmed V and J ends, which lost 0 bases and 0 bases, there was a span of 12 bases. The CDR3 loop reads CASSLAGRQMNTEAFF. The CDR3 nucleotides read TGCGCCAGCAGCTTGGCAGGTCGACAGATGAACACTGAAGCTTTCTTT.